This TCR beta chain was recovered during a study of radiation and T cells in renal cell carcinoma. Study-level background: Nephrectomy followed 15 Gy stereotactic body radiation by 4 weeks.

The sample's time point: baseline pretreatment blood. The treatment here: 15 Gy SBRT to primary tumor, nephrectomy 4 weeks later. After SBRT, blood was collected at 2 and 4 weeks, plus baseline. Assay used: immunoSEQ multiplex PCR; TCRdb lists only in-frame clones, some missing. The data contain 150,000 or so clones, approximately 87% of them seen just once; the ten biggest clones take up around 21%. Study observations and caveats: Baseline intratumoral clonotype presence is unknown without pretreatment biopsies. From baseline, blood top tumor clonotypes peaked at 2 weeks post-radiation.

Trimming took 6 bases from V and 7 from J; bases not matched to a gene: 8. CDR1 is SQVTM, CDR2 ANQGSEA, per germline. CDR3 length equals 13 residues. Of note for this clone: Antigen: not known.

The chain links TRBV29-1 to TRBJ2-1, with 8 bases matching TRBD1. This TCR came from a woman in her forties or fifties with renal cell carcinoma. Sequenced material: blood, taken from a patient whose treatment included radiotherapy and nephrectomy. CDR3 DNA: TGCAGCGTGGCCGGAACAGGGGGGAATGAGCAGTTCTTC. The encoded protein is CSVAGTGGNEQFF.